This record covers a single T cell receptor beta chain. This specimen belongs to a study of blood T cell repertoires in COVID-19. Study-level information: Acute-phase and convalescent COVID-19 samples originated in the United States, Italy and Spain. In each case, the material was cDNA or gDNA derived from T cells, B-cell-depleted T cells, or PBMCs.

Libraries were prepared by immunoSEQ multiplex PCR; TCRdb keeps only in-frame clonotypes and omits some of them. The table shows around 280,000 clones, with about 86% occurring only once. There are 16 residues in the CDR3. V lost 2 bases and J 8 bases, leaving 19 bases between the germline ends. Germline V gene sequence: CDR1 LGHDT, CDR2 YNNKEL (reference sequence). This chain joins TRBV3-1 (or the pseudogene TRBV3-2) and TRBJ2-1; the D gene is possibly TRBD2 (6 bases). What was sequenced was peripheral blood. This TCR derives from a woman in her 30s who had recovered from COVID-19. The CDR3 nucleotides read TGTGCCAGCAGCCAATTCGGTGCGGGGATACGCGATGAGCAGTTCTTC. This codes for CASSQFGAGIRDEQFF.